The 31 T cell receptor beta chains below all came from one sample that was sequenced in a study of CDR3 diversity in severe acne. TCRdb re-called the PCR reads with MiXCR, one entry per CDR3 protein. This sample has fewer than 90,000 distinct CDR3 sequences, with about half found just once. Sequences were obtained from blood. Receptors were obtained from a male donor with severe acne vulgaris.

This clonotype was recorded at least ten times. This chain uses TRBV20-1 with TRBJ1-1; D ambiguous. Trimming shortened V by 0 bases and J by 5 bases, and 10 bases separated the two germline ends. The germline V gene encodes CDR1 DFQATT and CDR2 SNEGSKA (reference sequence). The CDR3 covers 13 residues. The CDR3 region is CSARDSGITEAFF. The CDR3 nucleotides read TGCAGTGCTAGAGATAGCGGGATTACTGAAGCTTTCTTT.

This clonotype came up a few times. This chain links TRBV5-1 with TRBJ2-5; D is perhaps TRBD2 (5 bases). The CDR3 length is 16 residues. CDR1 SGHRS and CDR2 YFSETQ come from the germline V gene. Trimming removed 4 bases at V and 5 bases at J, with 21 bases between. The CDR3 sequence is CASSPTINRTAETQYF. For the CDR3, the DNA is TGCGCCAGCAGCCCTACCATTAATAGGACTGCTGAGACCCAGTACTTC.

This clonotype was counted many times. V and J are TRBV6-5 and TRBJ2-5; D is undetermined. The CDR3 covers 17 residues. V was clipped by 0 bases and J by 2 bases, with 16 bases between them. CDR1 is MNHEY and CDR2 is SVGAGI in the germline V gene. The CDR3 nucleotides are TGTGCCAGCAGTTACTCGAGGTCCAAGCGATGGCAAGAGACCCAGTACTTC. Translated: CASSYSRSKRWQETQYF.

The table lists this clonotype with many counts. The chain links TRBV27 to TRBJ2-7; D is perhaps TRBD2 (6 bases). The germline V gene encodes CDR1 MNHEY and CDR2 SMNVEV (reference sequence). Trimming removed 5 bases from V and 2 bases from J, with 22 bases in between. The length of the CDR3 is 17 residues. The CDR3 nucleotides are TGTGCCAGCAGTCCCCCGGTCTTAGAGGGAGGCACCTACGAGCAGTACTTC. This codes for CASSPPVLEGGTYEQYF.

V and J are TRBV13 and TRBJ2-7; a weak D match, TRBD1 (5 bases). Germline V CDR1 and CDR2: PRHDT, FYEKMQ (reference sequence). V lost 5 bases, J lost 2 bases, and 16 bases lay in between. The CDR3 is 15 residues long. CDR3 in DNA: TGTGCCAGCAGCGACGGACATGGAAGAACCTACGAGCAGTACTTC. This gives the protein CASSDGHGRTYEQYF.

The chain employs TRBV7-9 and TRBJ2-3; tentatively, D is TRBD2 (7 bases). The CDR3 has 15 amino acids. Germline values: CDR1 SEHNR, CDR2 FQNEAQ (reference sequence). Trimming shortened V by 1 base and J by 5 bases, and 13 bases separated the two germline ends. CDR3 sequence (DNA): TGTGCCAGCAGCTTAGGCGGGGGCTCAGTAGATACGCAGTATTTT. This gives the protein CASSLGGGSVDTQYF.

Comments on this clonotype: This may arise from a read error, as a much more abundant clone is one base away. The CDR3 DNA follows: TGCGCCTGCAGTGTACGCGGGGCGAACACCGGGGAGCTGTTTTTT. Translating it yields CACSVRGANTGELFF. This sequence joins TRBV10-2 and TRBJ2-2, with D perhaps matching TRBD2 (6 bases). The CDR3 sequence is 15 residues long. The V gene's germline CDR1 is WSHSY and CDR2 SAAADI.

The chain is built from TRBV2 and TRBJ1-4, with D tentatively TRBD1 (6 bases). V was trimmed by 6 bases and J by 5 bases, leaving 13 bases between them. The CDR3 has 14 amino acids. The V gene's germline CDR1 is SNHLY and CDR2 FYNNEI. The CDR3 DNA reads TGTGCCAGCAGGGCTACAGGGCCCAATGAAAAACTGTTTTTT. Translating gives CASRATGPNEKLFF. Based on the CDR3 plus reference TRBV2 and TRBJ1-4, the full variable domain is EPEVTQTPSHQVTQMGQEVILRCVPISNHLYFYWYRQILGQKVEFLVSFYNNEISEKSEIFDDQFSVERPDGSNFTLKIRSTKLEDSAMYFCASRATGPNEKLFFGSGTQLSVL.

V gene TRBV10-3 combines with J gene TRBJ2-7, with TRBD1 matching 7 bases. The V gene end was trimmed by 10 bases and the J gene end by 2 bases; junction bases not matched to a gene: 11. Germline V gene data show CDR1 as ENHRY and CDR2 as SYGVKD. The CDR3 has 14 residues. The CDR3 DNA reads TGTGCCAGCAACCCCTCGGGGACAGCCTACGAGCAGTACTTC. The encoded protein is CASNPSGTAYEQYF.

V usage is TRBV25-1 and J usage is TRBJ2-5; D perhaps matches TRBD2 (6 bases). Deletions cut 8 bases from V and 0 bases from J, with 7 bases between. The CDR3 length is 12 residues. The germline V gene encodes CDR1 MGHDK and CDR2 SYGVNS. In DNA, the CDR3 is TGTGCCAGCGGGGGGAACCAAGAGACCCAGTACTTC. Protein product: CASGGNQETQYF.

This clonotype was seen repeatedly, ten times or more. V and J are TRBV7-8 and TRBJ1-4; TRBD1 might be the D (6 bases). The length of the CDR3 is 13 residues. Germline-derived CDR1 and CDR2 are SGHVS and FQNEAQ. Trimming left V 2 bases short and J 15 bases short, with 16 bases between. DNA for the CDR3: TGTGCCAGCAGCTTAAGTTCTGGGGGCTGGGTGTTTTTT. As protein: CASSLSSGGWVFF.

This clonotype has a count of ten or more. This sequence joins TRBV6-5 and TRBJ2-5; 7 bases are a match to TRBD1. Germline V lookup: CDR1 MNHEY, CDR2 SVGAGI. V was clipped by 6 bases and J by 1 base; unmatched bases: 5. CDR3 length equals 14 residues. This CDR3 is CASREQGIQETQYF. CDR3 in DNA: TGTGCCAGCAGGGAACAGGGGATCCAAGAGACCCAGTACTTC.

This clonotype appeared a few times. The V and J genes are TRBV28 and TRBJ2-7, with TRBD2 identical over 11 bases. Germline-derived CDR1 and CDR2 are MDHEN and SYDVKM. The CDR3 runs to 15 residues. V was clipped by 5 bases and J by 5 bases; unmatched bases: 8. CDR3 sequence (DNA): TGTGCCAGCAGTCCGACTAGCGGGACCGGTCACGAGCAGTACGTC. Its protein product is CASSPTSGTGHEQYV.

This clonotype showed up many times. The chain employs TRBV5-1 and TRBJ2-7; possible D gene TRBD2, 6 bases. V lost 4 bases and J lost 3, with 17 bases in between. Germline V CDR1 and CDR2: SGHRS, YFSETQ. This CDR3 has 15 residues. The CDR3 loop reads CASSLSGDLSYEQYF. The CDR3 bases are TGCGCCAGCAGCCTATCCGGGGACTTGAGCTACGAGCAGTACTTC.

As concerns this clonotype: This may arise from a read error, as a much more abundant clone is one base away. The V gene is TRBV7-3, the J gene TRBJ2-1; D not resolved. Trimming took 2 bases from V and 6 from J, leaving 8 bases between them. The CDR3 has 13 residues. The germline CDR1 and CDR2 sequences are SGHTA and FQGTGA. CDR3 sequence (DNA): TGTGCCAGCAGCTTAGGCCTAGTCAATGAGCAGTTCTTC. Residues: CASSLGLVNEQFF.

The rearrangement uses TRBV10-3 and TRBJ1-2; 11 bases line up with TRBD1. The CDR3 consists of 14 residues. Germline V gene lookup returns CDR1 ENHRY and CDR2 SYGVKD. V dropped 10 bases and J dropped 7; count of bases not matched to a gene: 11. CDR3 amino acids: CANAGQGAFGGYTF. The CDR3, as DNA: TGTGCCAACGCAGGACAGGGGGCGTTCGGTGGCTACACCTTC.

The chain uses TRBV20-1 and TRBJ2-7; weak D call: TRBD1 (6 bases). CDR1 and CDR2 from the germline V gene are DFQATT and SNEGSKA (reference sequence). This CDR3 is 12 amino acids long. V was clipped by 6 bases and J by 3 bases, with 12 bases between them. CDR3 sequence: CSAGTLNYEQYF. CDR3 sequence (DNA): TGCAGTGCAGGGACACTAAACTACGAGCAGTACTTC.

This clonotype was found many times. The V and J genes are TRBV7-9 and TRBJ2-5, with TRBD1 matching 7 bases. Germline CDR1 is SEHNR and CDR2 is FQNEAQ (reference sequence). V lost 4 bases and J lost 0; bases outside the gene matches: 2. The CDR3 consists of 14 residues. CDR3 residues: CASSSGQYQETQYF. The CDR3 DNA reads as TGTGCCAGCAGCTCGGGACAGTACCAAGAGACCCAGTACTTC.

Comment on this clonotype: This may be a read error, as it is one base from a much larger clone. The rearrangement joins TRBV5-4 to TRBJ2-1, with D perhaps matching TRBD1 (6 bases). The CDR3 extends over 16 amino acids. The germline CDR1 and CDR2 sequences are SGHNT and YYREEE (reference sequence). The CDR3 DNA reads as TGTGCCAGCAGCGCAGGGGTTAGGAGTTCCTACGATGAGCAGTTCTTC. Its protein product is CASSAGVRSSYDEQFF.

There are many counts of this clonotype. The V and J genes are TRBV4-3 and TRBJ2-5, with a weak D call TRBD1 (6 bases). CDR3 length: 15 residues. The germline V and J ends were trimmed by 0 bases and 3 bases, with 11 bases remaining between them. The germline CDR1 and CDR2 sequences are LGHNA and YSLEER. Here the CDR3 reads CASSQEGAGKETQYF. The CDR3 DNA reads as TGCGCCAGCAGCCAAGAGGGGGCCGGGAAAGAGACCCAGTACTTC.

The chain's CDR3 is CSARQGLAATKNIQYF. As DNA, the CDR3 is TGCAGTGCTAGACAGGGACTAGCGGCAACCAAAAACATTCAGTACTTC. V is TRBV20-1 and J is TRBJ2-4, with 11 positions matching TRBD2. This CDR3 region has 16 residues. Trimming took 2 bases from V and 2 from J; bases not matched to a gene: 5. Germline lookup yields CDR1 DFQATT and CDR2 SNEGSKA (reference sequence).

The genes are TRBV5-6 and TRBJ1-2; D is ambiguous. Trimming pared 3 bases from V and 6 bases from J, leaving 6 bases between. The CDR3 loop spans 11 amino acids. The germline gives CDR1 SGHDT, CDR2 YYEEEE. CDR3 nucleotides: TGTGCCAGCAGCTCACCAGATGGCTACACCTTC. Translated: CASSSPDGYTF.

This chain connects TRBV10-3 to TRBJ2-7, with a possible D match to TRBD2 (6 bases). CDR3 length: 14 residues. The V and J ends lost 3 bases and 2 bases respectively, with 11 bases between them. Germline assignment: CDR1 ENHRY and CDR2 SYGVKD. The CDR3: CAISEGGPTYEQYF. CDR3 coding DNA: TGTGCCATCAGTGAAGGAGGGCCGACCTACGAGCAGTACTTC.

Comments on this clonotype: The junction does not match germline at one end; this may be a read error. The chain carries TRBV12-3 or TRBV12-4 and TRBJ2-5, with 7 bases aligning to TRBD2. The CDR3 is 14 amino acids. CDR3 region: CASSIAGLKETQYF. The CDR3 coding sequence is TGTGCCAGCAGTATAGCGGGTCTGAAAGAGACCCAGTACTTC.

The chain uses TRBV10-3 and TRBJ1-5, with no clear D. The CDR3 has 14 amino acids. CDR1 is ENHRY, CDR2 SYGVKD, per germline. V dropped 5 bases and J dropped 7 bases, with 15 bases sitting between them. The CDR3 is CAISREGVRQPQHF. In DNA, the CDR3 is TGTGCCATCAGTCGCGAGGGAGTTCGGCAGCCCCAGCATTTT.

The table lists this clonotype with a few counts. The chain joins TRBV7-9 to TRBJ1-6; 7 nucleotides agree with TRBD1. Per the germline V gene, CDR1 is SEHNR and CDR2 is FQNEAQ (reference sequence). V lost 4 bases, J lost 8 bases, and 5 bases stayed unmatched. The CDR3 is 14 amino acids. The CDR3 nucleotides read TGTGCCAGCAGCTCGGACAGGATCGATTCACCCCTCCACTTT. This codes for CASSSDRIDSPLHF.

The CDR3 nucleotides are TGCAGCGCTGGGACAGGCACTAATGAAAAACTGTTTTTT. It yields the protein CSAGTGTNEKLFF. The rearrangement joins TRBV29-1 to TRBJ1-4, with TRBD1 matching over 8 bases. CDR3 length: 13 amino acids. V was clipped by 7 bases and J by 2 bases; unmatched bases: 3. CDR1 and CDR2 from the germline V gene are SQVTM and ANQGSEA.

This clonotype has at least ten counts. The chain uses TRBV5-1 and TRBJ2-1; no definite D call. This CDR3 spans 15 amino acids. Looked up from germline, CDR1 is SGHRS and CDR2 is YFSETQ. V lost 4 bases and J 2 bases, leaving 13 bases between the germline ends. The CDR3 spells CASSPKGTPYNEQFF. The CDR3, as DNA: TGCGCCAGCAGCCCAAAAGGAACTCCCTACAATGAGCAGTTCTTC.

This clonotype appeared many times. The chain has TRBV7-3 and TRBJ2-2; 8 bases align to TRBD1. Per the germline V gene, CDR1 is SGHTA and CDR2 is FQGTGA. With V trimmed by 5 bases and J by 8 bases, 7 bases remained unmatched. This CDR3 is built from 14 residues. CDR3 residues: CASSPDRGGGELFF. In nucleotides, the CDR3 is TGTGCCAGCAGCCCCGACAGGGGTGGGGGGGAGCTGTTTTTT.

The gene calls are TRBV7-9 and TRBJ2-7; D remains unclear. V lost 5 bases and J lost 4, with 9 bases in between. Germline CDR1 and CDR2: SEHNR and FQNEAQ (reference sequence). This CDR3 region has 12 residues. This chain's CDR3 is CASSPTVYEQYF. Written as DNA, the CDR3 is TGTGCCAGCAGCCCCACAGTTTACGAGCAGTACTTC.

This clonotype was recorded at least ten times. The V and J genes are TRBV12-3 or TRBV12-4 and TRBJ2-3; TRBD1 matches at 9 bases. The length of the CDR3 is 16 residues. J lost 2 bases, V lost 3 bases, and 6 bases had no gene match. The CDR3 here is CASSLGQGLLTDTQYF. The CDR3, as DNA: TGTGCCAGCAGTTTGGGACAGGGACTACTCACAGATACGCAGTATTTT.